The 24 T cell receptor beta chains below come from one sample, sequenced in a study of T cell responses to AZD1222 COVID-19 vaccine. This table comes from immunoSEQ multiplex PCR, and its TCRdb copy is limited to in-frame clones, with some not included. The data contain 95,000 to 150,000 clones, around 92% of them seen just once; the ten biggest clones take up 0.8% to 1.1%. The source was peripheral blood, collected on day 0 of AZD1222 vaccination. All receptors derive from an adult in good health.

The chain carries TRBV3-1 (or the pseudogene TRBV3-2) and TRBJ2-2; D is ambiguous. CDR3 length equals 15 residues. CDR1 and CDR2 (germline): LGHDT, YNNKEL (reference sequence). V lost 0 bases and J 6 bases, leaving 11 bases between the germline ends. Here the CDR3 reads CASSQDLAVPGELFF. In DNA form, the CDR3 reads TGTGCCAGCAGCCAAGATCTGGCAGTTCCCGGGGAGCTGTTTTTT.

The chain has TRBV19 and TRBJ1-1; tentative D call: TRBD1 (5 bases). Between the trimmed V and J ends, which lost 3 bases and 0 bases, there was a span of 17 bases. The length of the CDR3 is 17 residues. Germline loops: CDR1 LNHDA, CDR2 SQIVND (reference sequence). CDR3 sequence: CASSISPYRRMNTEAFF. CDR3 nucleotide sequence: TGTGCCAGTAGTATTTCCCCGTACAGGAGAATGAACACTGAAGCTTTCTTT.

The chain carries TRBV29-1 and TRBJ2-7, with D perhaps matching TRBD1 (5 bases). Germline V gene sequence: CDR1 SQVTM, CDR2 ANQGSEA. V was cut by 7 bases and J by 1 base, with 17 bases left in between. CDR3 size: 14 residues. CDR3 nucleotide sequence: TGCAGCGCTATAAAATTGGACACATCCTACGAGCAGTACTTC. This translates into CSAIKLDTSYEQYF.

This chain connects TRBV29-1 to TRBJ2-1, with D unresolved. This CDR3 has 14 residues. Germline assignment: CDR1 SQVTM and CDR2 ANQGSEA. V dropped 4 bases and J dropped 5 bases, with 15 bases sitting between them. The CDR3 nucleotides are TGCAGCGTTGGGACGAGCGATGGGCACAATGAGCAGTTCTTC. This translates into CSVGTSDGHNEQFF.

V and J are TRBV7-3 and TRBJ1-5; a possible D gene is TRBD1 (6 bases). Trimming removed 5 bases from V and 0 bases from J, with 23 bases in between. Germline assignment: CDR1 SGHTA and CDR2 FQGTGA. This CDR3 contains 19 residues. CDR3 sequence: CASSNYNRVRGRSNQPQHF. The CDR3 DNA is TGTGCCAGCAGCAACTATAACAGGGTTCGAGGTCGTAGCAATCAGCCCCAGCATTTT.

The chain combines TRBV11-2 with TRBJ1-2, with no clear D. V lost 3 bases and J 2 bases, leaving 16 bases between the germline ends. Germline CDR1 and CDR2: SGHAT and FQNNGV. This CDR3 spans 16 amino acids. In DNA form, the CDR3 reads TGTGCCAGCAGCTTGGAACCCTGGGCAACCAACTATGGCTACACCTTC. It is translated as CASSLEPWATNYGYTF.

The CDR3 bases are TGCGCCAGCAGCGTCGACAGGGGTAACTATGGCTACACCTTC. This translates into CASSVDRGNYGYTF. The chain has TRBV5-1 and TRBJ1-2, with 8 bases fitting TRBD1. The V gene's germline CDR1 is SGHRS and CDR2 YFSETQ. With 4 bases clipped from V and 1 base from J, the junction kept 3 bases outside the gene matches. The CDR3 is 14 residues long.

This chain connects TRBV5-3 to TRBJ2-7; TRBD2 matches 9 bases. TRBV5-3 is reported as an ORF; its role is uncertain. CDR3 length equals 17 residues. The trim removed 3 bases at V and 3 bases at J, leaving 13 bases unmatched. In nucleotides, the CDR3 is TGTGCCAGAAGCTCCGGCCAGAGGGCTAGCGGGATCTACGAGCAGTACTTC. It yields the protein CARSSGQRASGIYEQYF.

In the case of this clone: Germline and junction disagree at one end, which may indicate a read error. The chain uses TRBV25-1 and TRBJ1-1, with D hard to call. This CDR3 has 13 amino acids. CDR1 MGHDK and CDR2 SYGVNS come from the germline V gene. The CDR3 region is CASSEYKNSEAFF. CDR3 nucleotide sequence: TGTGCCAGCAGTGAATATAAGAACTCTGAAGCTTTCTTT.

This clone came up once. The sample has other DNA sequences that encode this CDR3 too. This sequence joins TRBV6-1 and TRBJ1-6; 7 positions agree with TRBD1. This CDR3 contains 14 residues. The junction had 4 bases not matched to a gene; V was cut back by 1 base and J by 10 bases. The germline CDR1 and CDR2 sequences are MNHNS and SASEGT. The DNA for the CDR3 is TGTGCCAGCAGTGAAGACAGGGGTGGGTCACCCCTCCACTTT. It translates to CASSEDRGGSPLHF.

The V gene is TRBV28, the J gene TRBJ2-1, with 7 bases identical to TRBD2. CDR3 size: 19 residues. Germline CDR1 and CDR2: MDHEN and SYDVKM. The junction had 17 bases not matched to a gene; V was cut back by 2 bases and J by 4 bases. The CDR3 DNA reads as TGTGCCAGCAGTTTAGCCCGCCGGAATTGGGAGGGGATTTACAATGAGCAGTTCTTC. Amino acids: CASSLARRNWEGIYNEQFF.

This clone has only one observation. The chain couples TRBV28 to TRBJ2-2, with a possible D match to TRBD2 (5 bases). Between the trimmed V and J ends, which lost 4 bases and 2 bases, there was a span of 11 bases. CDR1 is MDHEN, CDR2 SYDVKM, per germline. This CDR3 has 15 residues. This chain's CDR3 is CASSSRGYNTGELFF. DNA for the CDR3: TGTGCCAGCAGTTCTCGCGGGTATAACACCGGGGAGCTGTTTTTT.

The chain is built from TRBV6-5 and TRBJ1-3; no reliable D call. The germline V and J ends were trimmed by 6 bases and 2 bases, with 11 bases remaining between them. There are 14 residues in the CDR3. Germline CDR1 is MNHEY and CDR2 is SVGAGI. The CDR3 DNA reads as TGTGCCAGCAGAGGGCCCGGGGCTGGAAACACCATATATTTT. This translates into CASRGPGAGNTIYF.

V gene TRBV27 combines with J gene TRBJ2-7, with D uncertain. The CDR3 has 11 amino acids. Germline CDR1 is MNHEY and CDR2 is SMNVEV (reference sequence). V dropped 3 bases and J dropped 5 bases, with 5 bases sitting between them. The CDR3 region is CASSFYNEQYF. The CDR3 coding sequence is TGTGCCAGCAGTTTTTATAACGAGCAGTACTTC.

The rearrangement links TRBV6-1 to TRBJ1-1; perhaps TRBD1 as D (6 bases). The ends were cut back, 1 base at V and 6 bases at J, with 12 bases in the middle. CDR1 and CDR2 (germline): MNHNS, SASEGT. The length of the CDR3 is 14 residues. In DNA, the CDR3 is TGTGCCAGCAGTGAAGTGGGCAGGGGTTCTGAAGCTTTCTTT. Its protein product is CASSEVGRGSEAFF.

The CDR3 DNA reads TGTGCCAGCAGTTTCATCCTAGCGGGAGGGTCAGATACGCAGTATTTT. The encoded protein is CASSFILAGGSDTQYF. The chain combines TRBV28 with TRBJ2-3; TRBD2 matches 12 bases. Germline-derived CDR1 and CDR2 are MDHEN and SYDVKM. V lost 3 bases, J lost 4 bases, and 5 bases stayed unmatched. The CDR3 is made up of 16 amino acids.

This clone was counted between two and nine times. The genes are TRBV7-9 and TRBJ1-2; 7 nucleotides align to TRBD1. The J segment lost 4 bases and the V segment lost 5 bases, leaving 7 bases of the junction unmatched. CDR1 is SEHNR and CDR2 is FQNEAQ in the germline V gene (reference sequence). This CDR3 spans 14 amino acids. The CDR3 region has the DNA TGTGCCAGCAGCAGAGACAGGGTCGCCTATGGCTACACCTTC. This encodes CASSRDRVAYGYTF.

The rearrangement joins TRBV28 to TRBJ1-1; possibly TRBD1 for D (6 bases). The ends were cut back, 5 bases at V and 3 bases at J, with 19 bases in the middle. Germline CDR1 is MDHEN and CDR2 is SYDVKM. CDR3 length: 16 residues. The CDR3 sequence is CASSRGAYRQDTEAFF. CDR3 DNA sequence: TGTGCCAGCAGTCGGGGGGCGTATCGGCAGGACACTGAAGCTTTCTTT.

The rearrangement links TRBV27 to TRBJ2-7; tentative D call: TRBD1 (6 bases). Germline CDR1 reads MNHEY; CDR2 reads SMNVEV (reference sequence). V was clipped by 9 bases and J by 3 bases, with 21 bases between them. This CDR3 comprises 15 residues. CDR3 nucleotides: TGTGCCAGTAACGCCCTGGGGGCAGAAATCTACGAGCAGTACTTC. Translating gives CASNALGAEIYEQYF.

The chain has TRBV14 and TRBJ1-6; possible D gene TRBD1, 5 bases. The CDR3 extends over 16 amino acids. Germline V lookup: CDR1 SGHDN, CDR2 FVKESK. V lost 4 bases to trimming and J lost 9 bases, with 19 bases between them. CDR3 in DNA: TGTGCCAGCAGCCCCAGATGGGGGGTTGGTAGTTCACCCCTCCACTTT. This codes for CASSPRWGVGSSPLHF.

Here the CDR3 reads CASSQAGADYEQYF. The CDR3 coding sequence is TGTGCCAGCAGCCAAGCGGGGGCTGACTACGAGCAGTACTTC. The genes are TRBV4-2 and TRBJ2-7, with D possibly called TRBD1 or TRBD2 (6 bases each). Germline CDR1 reads LGHNA; CDR2 reads YNFKEQ. The CDR3 runs to 14 residues. Between the trimmed V and J ends, which lost 1 base and 3 bases, there was a span of 10 bases.

CDR3 in DNA: TGTGCCAGCAGTTTTAGTCTGAGCTATGGCTACACCTTC. Translating gives CASSFSLSYGYTF. The rearrangement joins TRBV12-3 or TRBV12-4 to TRBJ1-2; D unclear. The CDR3 has 13 residues. V was trimmed by 3 bases and J by 4 bases, leaving 9 bases between them.

The chain uses TRBV3-1 (or the pseudogene TRBV3-2) and TRBJ2-3; possibly TRBD2 for D (5 bases). Between the trimmed V and J ends, which lost 1 base and 2 bases, there was a span of 10 bases. This CDR3 comprises 15 residues. Germline CDR1 reads LGHDT; CDR2 reads YNNKEL (reference sequence). CDR3: CASSQAADDTDTQYF. DNA of the CDR3: TGTGCCAGCAGCCAAGCAGCGGATGACACAGATACGCAGTATTTT.

This clone showed up just a few times. The chain is built from TRBV29-1 and TRBJ1-2; D remains ambiguous. V was shortened by 4 bases and J by 6 bases, with 9 bases between the two germline ends. Germline-derived CDR1 and CDR2 are SQVTM and ANQGSEA. The CDR3 is 11 amino acids. As DNA, the CDR3 is TGCAGCGTTGTAACAGAGAATGGCTACACCTTC. Translated, it gives CSVVTENGYTF.